These T cell receptor beta chains were read from a single sample in a study of neurological immune-mediated disorders. One entry per CDR3 protein results from TCRdb running MiXCR on the 5' RACE reads. This sample has approximately 58,000 distinct CDR3 sequences, with approximately 8.4% found just once. Input material: PBMCs. Receptors were obtained from a woman in her thirties or forties in good health. The CDR3 runs from the conserved cysteine through the conserved F or W. Rows give clone size only sometimes, using once, few, many, or a class for an expanded clone.

v_gene | abundance | CDR3aa
TRBV12-3/TRBV12-4 | many | CASSTGYNQPQHF
TRBV5-1 | many | CASSLEGRGYEQYF
TRBV20-1 | many | CSANPLGADTQYF
TRBV4-3 | many | CASSLSGTGSGNTIYF
TRBV24-1 | many | CATSDSRRLTGELFF
TRBV6-5 | many | CASRPGQGYSPLHF
TRBV5-5 | many | CASSLAGGRGYTF
TRBV11-3 | . | CASSLDPPGTMTDTQYF
TRBV18 | . | CVSSQKTRGTAGNEQFF
TRBV20-1 | many | CSAFILGDTQYF
TRBV5-5 | . | CASSLAGGDNEQFF
TRBV5-1 | many | CASTKLPGLADQETQYF
TRBV29-1 | many | CSVLSAGGQPQHF
TRBV6-5 | many | CASRRDSTPNTEAFF
TRBV6-5 | many | CASSGGVGYTF
TRBV24-1 | . | CATSEHRADYGYTF